The rows below give T cell receptor beta chains drawn from one sample of a study of blood T cell repertoires in COVID-19. Method: immunoSEQ multiplex PCR; TCRdb's copy keeps in-frame clones and lacks some. The table shows about 480,000 clones, with approximately 90% occurring only once. The sequenced sample consisted of peripheral blood. These receptors came from a woman under 40 with acute or convalescent COVID-19. Each CDR3 is given with its conserved first and last residue. D genes are given only for firm matches. Some rows have no size entry. The others give once, few or many, or a class for an expanded clone.

clone_size d_call j_call v_call cdr3_aa cdr3_nt
. . TRBJ1-2 TRBV6-5 CASTESYSYGYTF TGTGCCAGCACCGAGTCGTATTCCTATGGCTACACCTTC
. TRBD1 TRBJ2-1 TRBV5-5 CASSLWDRGYNEQFF TGTGCCAGCAGCTTGTGGGACAGGGGCTACAATGAGCAGTTCTTC
. . TRBJ1-1 TRBV4-1 CASSPGPGNTEAFF TGCGCCAGCAGCCCCGGTCCGGGGAACACTGAAGCTTTCTTT
. TRBD1 TRBJ2-6 TRBV7-2 CAVDGTGSSGANVLTF TGTGCCGTCGACGGGACAGGCTCCTCTGGGGCCAACGTCCTGACTTTC
. TRBD1 TRBJ1-3 TRBV28 CASSPGGAEGNTIYF TGTGCCAGCAGCCCAGGGGGCGCGGAAGGAAACACCATATATTTT
. . TRBJ1-1 TRBV28 CATTVMNTEAFF TGTGCCACCACTGTTATGAACACTGAAGCTTTCTTT
. TRBD2 TRBJ2-3 TRBV12-5 CASAPIAGPTDTQYF TGTGCTAGTGCCCCTATAGCGGGCCCCACAGATACGCAGTATTTT
. . TRBJ2-1 TRBV10-3 CAISGLDIASYNEQFF TGTGCCATCAGTGGGTTAGACATTGCTTCATACAATGAGCAGTTCTTC
few . TRBJ1-6 TRBV27 CASRPETGSGSYNSPLHF TGTGCCAGCAGACCGGAAACGGGATCCGGATCCTATAATTCACCCCTCCACTTT
. . TRBJ1-5 TRBV29-1 CSVGGFGQPQHF TGCAGCGTTGGTGGGTTCGGGCAGCCCCAGCATTTT
few TRBD1 TRBJ1-4 TRBV2 CASSESGQGYEKLFF TGTGCCAGCAGTGAATCGGGACAGGGGTATGAAAAACTGTTTTTT
. . TRBJ1-2 TRBV28 CASSLGLYGYTF TGTGCCAGCAGTTTGGGACTGTATGGCTACACCTTC
. . TRBJ2-3 TRBV11-3 CASSLEGSPTDTQYF TGTGCCAGCAGCTTAGAGGGCAGTCCCACAGATACGCAGTATTTT
. . TRBJ2-1 TRBV7-3 CASSLTGGNEQFF TGTGCCAGCAGCTTAACGGGGGGTAATGAGCAGTTCTTC
. . TRBJ1-1 TRBV30 CAWSRGASTEAFF TGTGCCTGGAGTCGGGGGGCTAGCACTGAAGCTTTCTTT
once . TRBJ2-7 TRBV5-1 CASSFGPTGVYEQYF TGCGCCAGCAGTTTTGGCCCCACAGGCGTCTACGAGCAGTACTTC
. TRBD2 TRBJ2-7 TRBV4-1 CASSHLWGLAGGYEQYF TGCGCCAGCAGCCATCTCTGGGGACTAGCGGGGGGGTACGAGCAGTACTTC
. TRBD2 TRBJ2-3 TRBV5-4 CASSSPAGGSTDTQYF TGTGCCAGCAGCTCCCCAGCGGGGGGATCCACAGATACGCAGTATTTT
. TRBD2 TRBJ2-1 TRBV5-1 CASSLAPSGGGNEQFF TGCGCCAGCAGCTTGGCCCCTAGCGGGGGGGGCAATGAGCAGTTCTTC
. TRBD1 TRBJ2-6 TRBV25-1 CASSAWDRGFSGANVLTF TGTGCCAGCAGTGCCTGGGACAGGGGATTCTCTGGGGCCAACGTCCTGACTTTC
. . TRBJ2-7 TRBV2 CASSETGIQQYF TGTGCCAGCAGTGAAACAGGAATTCAACAGTACTTC
. TRBD2 TRBJ2-1 TRBV28 CASSPSSGGFSSYNEQFF TGTGCCAGCAGCCCCAGTAGCGGGGGGTTCTCCTCCTACAATGAGCAGTTCTTC
. . TRBJ2-1 TRBV5-6 CASSLGLHNEQFF TGTGCCAGCAGCTTGGGACTGCACAATGAGCAGTTCTTC
. . TRBJ1-1 TRBV5-1 CASSFSEPRLDEAFF TGCGCCAGCAGCTTCTCGGAGCCACGATTGGATGAAGCTTTCTTT
. . TRBJ1-2 TRBV11-3 CASSLGSEINYGYTF TGTGCCAGCAGCTTAGGGTCAGAAATTAACTATGGCTACACCTTC
. TRBD1 TRBJ2-7 TRBV5-4 CASSLGGQVSSYEQYF TGTGCCAGCAGCTTGGGGGGACAGGTTAGCTCCTACGAGCAGTACTTC
. TRBD1 TRBJ2-7 TRBV5-1 CASRTGGSTYEQYF TGCGCCAGCAGGACAGGGGGCTCAACCTACGAGCAGTACTTC
. . TRBJ2-1 TRBV7-3 CASSPSLGETASYNEQFF TGTGCCAGCAGTCCCAGCTTAGGGGAAACGGCTTCCTACAATGAGCAGTTCTTC
. TRBD1 TRBJ1-4 TRBV27 CASSLMSGGSLFF TGTGCCAGCAGTTTAATGTCAGGGGGAAGTCTGTTTTTT
. . TRBJ1-2 TRBV5-6 CASTAGLGGNYGYTF TGTGCCAGCACGGCAGGGCTCGGTGGGAACTATGGCTACACCTTC
. TRBD1 TRBJ2-3 TRBV7-9 CASSWTGSPDTQYF TGTGCCAGCAGCTGGACAGGGTCCCCAGATACGCAGTATTTT